Listed here is a single TCR beta chain. These data originate in a study of blood T cell repertoires in COVID-19. Study summary: Acute-phase and convalescent COVID-19 samples originated in the United States, Italy and Spain. PBMCs, B-cell-depleted T cells, or T cells provided the cDNA or gDNA that made up the material.

Per the study methods: Amplification with reference gene primers provided the estimates of nucleated cell counts. The assay was immunoSEQ multiplex PCR, and TCRdb's table has in-frame clones only and misses some. V and J calls and clone size come straight from that table; D and trimming were deduced from the DNA. In the table there are roughly 58,000 clones, roughly 83% of which are singletons. Germline V gene lookup returns CDR1 SGDLS and CDR2 YYNGEE. CDR3 size: 15 residues. V dropped 2 bases and J dropped 5 bases, with 13 bases sitting between them. Sequenced: peripheral blood. The V call is TRBV9, the J call TRBJ1-4; weak D call: TRBD1 (6 bases). This TCR came from a man between 70 and 80 years old with active COVID-19. CDR3 region: CASSVTGTQNEKLFF. The CDR3 nucleotides are TGTGCCAGCAGCGTGACCGGGACACAGAATGAAAAACTGTTTTTT. The full variable domain, with the rest looked up from reference TRBV9 and TRBJ1-4, is DSGVTQTPKHLITATGQRVTLRCSPRSGDLSVYWYQQSLDQGLQFLIQYYNGEERAKGNILERFSAQQFPDLHSELNLSSLELGDSALYFCASSVTGTQNEKLFFGSGTQLSVL.